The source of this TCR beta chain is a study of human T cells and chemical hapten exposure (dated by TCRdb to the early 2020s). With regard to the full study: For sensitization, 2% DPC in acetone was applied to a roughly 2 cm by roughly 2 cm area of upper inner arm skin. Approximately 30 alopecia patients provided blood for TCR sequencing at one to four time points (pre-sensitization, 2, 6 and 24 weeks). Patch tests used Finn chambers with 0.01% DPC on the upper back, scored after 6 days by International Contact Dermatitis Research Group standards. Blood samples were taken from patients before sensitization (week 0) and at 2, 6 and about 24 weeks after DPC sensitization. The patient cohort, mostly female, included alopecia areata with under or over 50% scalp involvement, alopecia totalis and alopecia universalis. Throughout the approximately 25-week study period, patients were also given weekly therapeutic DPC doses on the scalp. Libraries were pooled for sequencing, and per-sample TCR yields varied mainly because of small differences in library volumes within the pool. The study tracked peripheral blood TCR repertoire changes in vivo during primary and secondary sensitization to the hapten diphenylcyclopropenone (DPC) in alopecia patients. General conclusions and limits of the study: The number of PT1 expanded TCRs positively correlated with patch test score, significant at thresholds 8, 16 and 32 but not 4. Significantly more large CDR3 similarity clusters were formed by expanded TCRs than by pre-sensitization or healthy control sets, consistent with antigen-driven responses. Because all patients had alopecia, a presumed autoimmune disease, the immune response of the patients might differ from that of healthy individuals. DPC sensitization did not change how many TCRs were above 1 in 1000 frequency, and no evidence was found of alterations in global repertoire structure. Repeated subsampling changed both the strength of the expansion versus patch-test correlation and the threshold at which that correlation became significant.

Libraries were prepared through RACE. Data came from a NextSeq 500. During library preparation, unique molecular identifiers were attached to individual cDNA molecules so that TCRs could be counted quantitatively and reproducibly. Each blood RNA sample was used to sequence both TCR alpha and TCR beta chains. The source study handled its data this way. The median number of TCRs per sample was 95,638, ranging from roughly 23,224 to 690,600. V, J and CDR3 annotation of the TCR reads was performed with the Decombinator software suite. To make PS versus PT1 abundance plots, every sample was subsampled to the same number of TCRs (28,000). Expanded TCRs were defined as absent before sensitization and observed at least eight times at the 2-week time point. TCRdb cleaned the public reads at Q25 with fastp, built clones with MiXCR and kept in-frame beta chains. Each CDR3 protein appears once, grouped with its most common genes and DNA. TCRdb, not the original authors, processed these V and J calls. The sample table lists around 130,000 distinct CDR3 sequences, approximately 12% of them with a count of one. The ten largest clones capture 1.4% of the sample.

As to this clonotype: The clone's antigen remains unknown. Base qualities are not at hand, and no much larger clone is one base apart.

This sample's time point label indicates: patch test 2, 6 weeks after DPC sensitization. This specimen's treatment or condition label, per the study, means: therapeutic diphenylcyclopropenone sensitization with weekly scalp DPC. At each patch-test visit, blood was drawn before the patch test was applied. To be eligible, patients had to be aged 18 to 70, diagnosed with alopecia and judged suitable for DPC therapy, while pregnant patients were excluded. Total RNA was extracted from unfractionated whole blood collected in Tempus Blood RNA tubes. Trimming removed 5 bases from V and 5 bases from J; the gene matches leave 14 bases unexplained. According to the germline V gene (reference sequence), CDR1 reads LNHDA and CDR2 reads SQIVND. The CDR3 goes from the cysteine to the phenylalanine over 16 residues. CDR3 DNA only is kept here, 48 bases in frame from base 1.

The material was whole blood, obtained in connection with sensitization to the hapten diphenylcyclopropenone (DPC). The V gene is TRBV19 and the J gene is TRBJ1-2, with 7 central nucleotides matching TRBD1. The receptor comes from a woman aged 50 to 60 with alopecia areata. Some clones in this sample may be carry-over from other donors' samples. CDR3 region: CASSAAQGEFWYGYTF. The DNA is TGTGCCAGTAGTGCGGCCCAGGGGGAATTCTGGTATGGCTACACCTTC. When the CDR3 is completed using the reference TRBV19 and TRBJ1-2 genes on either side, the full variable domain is DGGITQSPKYLFRKEGQNVTLSCEQNLNHDAMYWYRQDPGQGLRLIYYSQIVNDFQKGDIAEGYSVSREKKESFPLTVTSAQKNPTAFYLCASSAAQGEFWYGYTFGSGTRLTVV.